This paragraph covers one T cell receptor beta chain sequence. Each sample provided at least 5 micrograms of extracted total RNA. A J-beta primer mix and a sample-barcoded 5' primer were used in a second PCR of about 6 to 12 cycles. One entry per CDR3 protein, called by TCRdb with MiXCR from the 5' RACE reads. The sample records some 930,000 distinct CDR3 sequences, under 35% being singletons. The data belong to a study of blood T cells in healthy people across ages. CDR1 LGHDT and CDR2 YNNKEL come from the germline V gene (reference sequence). This CDR3 is built from 15 residues. V was cut by 6 bases and J by 1 base, with 16 bases left in between. This sample was shared with a second study, whose subject was T cells of mothers and their children.

Sequenced material: blood. The chain couples TRBV3-1 to TRBJ2-7, with D unresolved. This TCR came from a woman in her 40s in good health. The CDR3 sequence: CASRASIDRSYEQYF. Here the CDR3 DNA reads TGTGCCAGCAGGGCTTCTATAGACCGGTCCTACGAGCAGTACTTC.